Listed below are T cell receptor beta chains from one sample, sequenced in a study of Graves' ophthalmopathy and Graves' hyperthyroidism. TCRdb itself ran the multiplex PCR reads through MiXCR, one entry per CDR3 protein. The sample carries approximately 640,000 distinct CDR3 sequences, 35% to 45% recorded once. Sequencing was carried out using peripheral blood. The receptor set was obtained from an adult man with Graves' ophthalmopathy. The CDR3 runs from the conserved cysteine through the conserved F or W. The D gene is left open where the match is weak. Clone sizes are given selectively: once, few, many, or a class where the clone is expanded.

V gene	clone size	D gene	CDR3 length	J gene	CDR3 protein	CDR3 DNA
TRBV7-9	few	TRBD1	15	TRBJ1-2	CASSLKQGENYGYTF	TGTGCCAGCAGCTTAAAACAGGGGGAAAACTATGGCTACACCTTC
TRBV5-8	few	TRBD1	15	TRBJ1-4	CASSWMTGGNEKLFF	TGTGCCAGCAGCTGGATGACAGGGGGTAATGAAAAACTGTTTTTT
TRBV15	many	TRBD1	14	TRBJ2-7	CATSIGTGNYEQYF	TGTGCCACCAGCATTGGGACAGGGAACTACGAGCAGTACTTC
TRBV19	few	NA	16	TRBJ1-6	CASSRNTQGNNSPLHF	TGTGCCAGTAGTCGAAACACACAGGGAAATAATTCACCCCTCCACTTT
TRBV20-1	many	NA	14	TRBJ1-3	CSASWISSGNTIYF	TGCAGTGCTAGTTGGATCAGCTCTGGAAACACCATATATTTT
TRBV6-1	NA	NA	15	TRBJ2-6	CASSAIAAGANVLTF	TGTGCCAGCAGTGCAATCGCTGCTGGGGCCAACGTCCTGACTTTC
TRBV25-1	NA	NA	16	TRBJ1-3	CASSELGVVSANTIYF	TGTGCCAGCAGTGAATTGGGTGTGGTTTCAGCGAACACCATATATTTT
TRBV6-5	few	TRBD1	14	TRBJ2-7	CASSKDRDSYEQYF	TGTGCCAGCAGTAAGGACAGGGACTCCTACGAGCAGTACTTC
TRBV10-3	NA	TRBD1	14	TRBJ1-2	CAISVDRGTYGYTF	TGTGCCATCAGCGTGGACAGGGGGACCTATGGCTACACCTTC
TRBV16	many	NA	12	TRBJ1-4	CASSQRDEKLFF	TGTGCCAGCAGCCAAAGGGATGAAAAACTGTTTTTT
TRBV10-2	NA	NA	16	TRBJ1-2	CASSERREGLDYGYTF	TGCGCCAGCAGTGAGAGGAGGGAGGGCCTAGACTATGGCTACACCTTC
TRBV10-3	many	NA	11	TRBJ2-7	CAISREDEQYF	TGTGCCATCAGTAGGGAGGACGAGCAGTACTTC
TRBV12-3/TRBV12-4	NA	NA	14	TRBJ1-6	CASSFGMINSPLHF	TGTGCCAGCAGTTTCGGGATGATTAATTCACCCCTCCACTTT
TRBV4-3	many	NA	13	TRBJ1-1	CASSQDLGVAAFF	TGCGCCAGCAGCCAAGATCTTGGGGTAGCGGCTTTCTTT
TRBV7-9	many	TRBD1	11	TRBJ1-2	CAQDRVYGYTF	TGTGCCCAGGACAGGGTCTATGGCTACACCTTC
TRBV6-4	few	NA	15	TRBJ2-3	CASSQEGGSTDTQYF	TGTGCCAGCAGTCAAGAGGGGGGTTCGACAGATACGCAGTATTTT
TRBV9	once	TRBD1	13	TRBJ1-2	CASSTSGGYGYTF	TGTGCCAGCAGCACATCAGGGGGCTATGGCTACACCTTC
TRBV12-3/TRBV12-4	NA	NA	15	TRBJ2-7	CASSLAPGLTYEQYF	TGTGCCAGCAGTTTAGCACCGGGACTTACCTACGAGCAGTACTTC
TRBV10-3	many	NA	17	TRBJ1-2	CAISESLGGGGLHGYTF	TGTGCCATCAGTGAGTCTCTAGGGGGGGGCGGCCTCCATGGCTACACCTTC
TRBV2	few	NA	16	TRBJ2-2	CASREGALEGSGELFF	TGTGCCAGCAGGGAGGGGGCTCTAGAGGGGAGCGGGGAGCTGTTTTTT
TRBV7-6	NA	NA	13	TRBJ2-7	CASSCWLANEQYF	TGTGCCAGCAGCTGCTGGCTAGCGAACGAGCAGTACTTC
TRBV12-3/TRBV12-4	NA	NA	14	TRBJ1-1	CASSLVSMSTEAFF	TGTGCCAGCAGTTTGGTCTCCATGAGCACTGAAGCTTTCTTT
TRBV5-1	NA	TRBD1	14	TRBJ1-2	CASSIGQGRSQHTF	TGCGCCAGCAGCATAGGACAGGGGCGTTCCCAGCACACCTTC
TRBV6-9	NA	NA	13	TRBJ2-7	CASTPGSSDEQYF	TGTGCCAGCACCCCTGGGAGTTCCGACGAGCAGTACTTC
TRBV12-3/TRBV12-4	few	NA	14	TRBJ1-3	CASSFGWAGNTIYF	TGTGCCAGCAGTTTCGGGTGGGCTGGAAACACCATATATTTT
TRBV10-3	many	NA	15	TRBJ2-7	CASSYLGAGEGEQYF	TGTGCCAGCAGTTACCTGGGGGCAGGGGAAGGCGAGCAGTACTTC
TRBV20-1	NA	TRBD1	15	TRBJ2-5	CSASSDRGLGQPQYF	TGCAGTGCTAGCTCGGACAGGGGGCTTGGTCAGCCCCAGTACTTC
TRBV20-1	many	TRBD1	14	TRBJ1-1	CSARRGTGVSEAFF	TGCAGTGCTAGACGGGGGACAGGGGTCTCTGAAGCTTTCTTT
TRBV19	few	NA	14	TRBJ2-7	CAWSVGTGTYEQYF	TGTGCCTGGAGTGTAGGGACTGGGACCTACGAGCAGTACTTC
TRBV7-2	once	NA	13	TRBJ2-3	CASKLRGGDTQYF	TGTGCCAGCAAACTAAGAGGGGGGGATACGCAGTATTTT
TRBV7-6	NA	TRBD1	13	TRBJ2-5	CASSSTGIETQYF	TGTGCCAGCAGCTCGACAGGGATCGAGACCCAGTACTTC
TRBV19	many	NA	14	TRBJ1-5	CASSGGWGNQPQHF	TGTGCCAGTAGCGGGGGTTGGGGCAATCAGCCCCAGCATTTT
TRBV19	few	NA	16	TRBJ2-2	CASSIGGTSGTGELFF	TGTGCCAGTAGTATCGGCGGGACTTCGGGGACCGGGGAGCTGTTTTTT